Listed below are T cell receptor beta chains from one sample, sequenced in a study of vaccination and CD4 T cells after COVID-19. TCRdb redid the calling of the PCR reads with MiXCR, one entry per CDR3 protein. The sample has about 23,000 distinct CDR3 sequences, roughly two thirds seen once. These receptors have no identified antigens. The sequences come from CD4+ T cells from blood, cultured in vitro, collected after SARS-CoV-2 vaccination. Receptors originate from a human donor who received a COVID-19 vaccine. CDR3s include the opening cysteine and the closing phenylalanine or tryptophan. The order of the fields is V gene, J gene, D gene, clone size, CDR3 DNA, CDR3 protein. D genes are given only for firm matches. Clone size, where shown, is once, few, many, or a class for clones that have expanded.

v_gene: TRBV29-1
j_gene: TRBJ1-5
d_gene: .
abundance: .
CDR3nt: TGCAGCGTTGGGGCAGGGGGCAATCAGCCCCAGCATTTT
CDR3aa: CSVGAGGNQPQHF

v_gene: TRBV7-2
j_gene: TRBJ2-5
d_gene: .
abundance: .
CDR3nt: TGTGCCAGCAGCCCGGGACACCTTGGGAGAGAGACCCAGTACTTC
CDR3aa: CASSPGHLGRETQYF

v_gene: TRBV10-3
j_gene: TRBJ1-2
d_gene: .
abundance: .
CDR3nt: TGTGCCATCAGTGAGACAGGGCCGGGAGGCTACACCTTC
CDR3aa: CAISETGPGGYTF

v_gene: TRBV20-1
j_gene: TRBJ2-1
d_gene: .
abundance: .
CDR3nt: TGCAGTGCTAACCACGGGGGATTGAATGAGCAGTTCTTC
CDR3aa: CSANHGGLNEQFF

v_gene: TRBV20-1
j_gene: TRBJ2-5
d_gene: TRBD2
abundance: .
CDR3nt: TGCAGTGCTAGAGTAGCGGGGGCCCAAGGAACCCAGTACTTC
CDR3aa: CSARVAGAQGTQYF

v_gene: TRBV15
j_gene: TRBJ2-7
d_gene: .
abundance: .
CDR3nt: TGTGCCACCAGCAGAGATCGTAGGAGGTACGAGCAGTACTTC
CDR3aa: CATSRDRRRYEQYF

v_gene: TRBV6-1
j_gene: TRBJ1-1
d_gene: .
abundance: .
CDR3nt: TGTGCCAGCAGCCGTGGAAGGGACACTGAAGCTTTCTTT
CDR3aa: CASSRGRDTEAFF

v_gene: TRBV6-1
j_gene: TRBJ1-2
d_gene: .
abundance: medium-sized
CDR3nt: TGTGCCAGCAGCCCTAGACCCTATGGCTACACCTTC
CDR3aa: CASSPRPYGYTF

v_gene: TRBV2
j_gene: TRBJ2-3
d_gene: TRBD2
abundance: .
CDR3nt: TGTGCCAGCAGCGACGGACTAGCAAACGCAGATACGCAGTATTTT
CDR3aa: CASSDGLANADTQYF

v_gene: TRBV28
j_gene: TRBJ2-7
d_gene: TRBD2
abundance: .
CDR3nt: TGTGCCAGCAGTTCCGGGGGGGCGGGCTACGAGCAGTACTTC
CDR3aa: CASSSGGAGYEQYF

v_gene: TRBV20-1
j_gene: TRBJ1-6
d_gene: .
abundance: .
CDR3nt: TGCAGTGCTAGAGATCTCGGGAATTCACCCCTCCGCTTT
CDR3aa: CSARDLGNSPLRF

v_gene: TRBV6-1
j_gene: TRBJ1-1
d_gene: .
abundance: .
CDR3nt: TGTGCCAGTTTGTTAAACCGGGGTCCGAGCACTGAAGCTTTCTTT
CDR3aa: CASLLNRGPSTEAFF

v_gene: TRBV25-1
j_gene: TRBJ1-5
d_gene: .
abundance: .
CDR3nt: TGTGCCAGCAGTAACAGGAGAAACAATCCATTCAGCAATCAGCCCCAGCATTTT
CDR3aa: CASSNRRNNPFSNQPQHF

v_gene: TRBV20-1
j_gene: TRBJ2-7
d_gene: .
abundance: .
CDR3nt: TGCAGTGCTAGCAAGACTAGTTACGAGCAGTACTTC
CDR3aa: CSASKTSYEQYF

v_gene: TRBV6-5
j_gene: TRBJ1-1
d_gene: .
abundance: .
CDR3nt: TGTGCCAGCAGTTACGTCGGGGGTCGTAACACTGAAGCTTTCTTT
CDR3aa: CASSYVGGRNTEAFF

v_gene: TRBV7-2
j_gene: TRBJ2-1
d_gene: .
abundance: .
CDR3nt: TGTGCCAGCAGCTTAGGTTCCACGAGGCGTGGTGAGCGGTTCTTC
CDR3aa: CASSLGSTRRGERFF

v_gene: TRBV20-1
j_gene: TRBJ2-7
d_gene: .
abundance: .
CDR3nt: TGCAGTGCTAGAGGGTCCTTCGGCACCGGCTCCTACGAGCAGTACTTC
CDR3aa: CSARGSFGTGSYEQYF

v_gene: TRBV5-1
j_gene: TRBJ1-3
d_gene: .
abundance: .
CDR3nt: TGCGCCAGCACCCCCGGGACCTCCTCTGGAAACACCATATATTTT
CDR3aa: CASTPGTSSGNTIYF

v_gene: TRBV20-1
j_gene: TRBJ1-1
d_gene: .
abundance: .
CDR3nt: TGCAGTGCTAGGGGTGACAGAAACACTGAAGCTTTCTTT
CDR3aa: CSARGDRNTEAFF

v_gene: TRBV6-5
j_gene: TRBJ1-1
d_gene: .
abundance: .
CDR3nt: TGTGCCAGCAGTTACTCATCTACGGCGAACACTGAAGCTTTCTTT
CDR3aa: CASSYSSTANTEAFF

v_gene: TRBV15
j_gene: TRBJ2-4
d_gene: TRBD1
abundance: .
CDR3nt: TGTGCCACCAGCTCGACAGGGGCGTGGATGAAAGCCAAAAACATTCAGTACTTC
CDR3aa: CATSSTGAWMKAKNIQYF

v_gene: TRBV25-1
j_gene: TRBJ1-3
d_gene: .
abundance: .
CDR3nt: TGTGCCAGCAGTGTACCTGGGGATGGAAACACCATATATTTT
CDR3aa: CASSVPGDGNTIYF

v_gene: TRBV12-5
j_gene: TRBJ1-1
d_gene: .
abundance: .
CDR3nt: TGTGCTAGTGGTTCTCGGGGGGCCTATACTGAAGCTTTCTTT
CDR3aa: CASGSRGAYTEAFF

v_gene: TRBV7-2
j_gene: TRBJ1-2
d_gene: .
abundance: .
CDR3nt: TGTGCCAGCAGCTTAGCGCGGGGTAACTATGGCTACACCTTC
CDR3aa: CASSLARGNYGYTF

v_gene: TRBV6-1
j_gene: TRBJ1-1
d_gene: .
abundance: .
CDR3nt: TGTGCCGTCACGGGGGAGACTGAAGCTTTCTTT
CDR3aa: CAVTGETEAFF

v_gene: TRBV7-6
j_gene: TRBJ1-3
d_gene: .
abundance: few
CDR3nt: TGTGCCAGCAGCTTAGCCACAGGGATCTCTGGAAACACCATATATTTT
CDR3aa: CASSLATGISGNTIYF

v_gene: TRBV6-1
j_gene: TRBJ1-2
d_gene: .
abundance: .
CDR3nt: TGTACCAGCAGTGAGTCGTGGGGCGCTGGCTACACCTTC
CDR3aa: CTSSESWGAGYTF

v_gene: TRBV7-6
j_gene: TRBJ2-7
d_gene: .
abundance: few
CDR3nt: TGTGCCAGCAGCTTAGGGGACTCCTACGAGCAGTACTTC
CDR3aa: CASSLGDSYEQYF

v_gene: TRBV2
j_gene: TRBJ2-5
d_gene: .
abundance: .
CDR3nt: TGTGCCAGCAGTGGATGGCCCACGGGGCAAGAGACCCAGTACTTC
CDR3aa: CASSGWPTGQETQYF

v_gene: TRBV20-1
j_gene: TRBJ2-3
d_gene: TRBD1
abundance: .
CDR3nt: TGCAGTGCTAGAGGGACAGGGAACCCAGATACGCAGTATTTT
CDR3aa: CSARGTGNPDTQYF

v_gene: TRBV2
j_gene: TRBJ2-6
d_gene: .
abundance: .
CDR3nt: TGTGCCAGCAGTGAAAAACGGGACCGTGAGACTGGGGCCAACGTCCTGACTTTC
CDR3aa: CASSEKRDRETGANVLTF

v_gene: TRBV20-1
j_gene: TRBJ1-5
d_gene: .
abundance: .
CDR3nt: TGCAGTGCCCAGGGTCCAGGGGCAGGTTTTAGCAATCAGCCCCAGCATTTT
CDR3aa: CSAQGPGAGFSNQPQHF

v_gene: TRBV6-1
j_gene: TRBJ1-6
d_gene: .
abundance: .
CDR3nt: TGTGCCAGCAGTGACAGGGTCAATTCACCCCTCCACTTT
CDR3aa: CASSDRVNSPLHF